Listed here are 20 T cell receptor beta chains from one sample, sequenced in a study of T cell changes during pregnancy in multiple sclerosis (dated by TCRdb to between 2018 and 2021). To prepare the library, the immunoSEQ multiplex PCR assay was applied. Drawn from immuneACCESS, this table holds only the in-frame rearrangements with V and J called that TCRdb kept. Clones are partly lost; checked studies trace under half to an unresolved V gene and leave the rest unexplained. The sample table holds about 73,000 clones, of which almost 95% were seen once. About 2.8% of the sample rests with the top ten. Sequencing was performed on peripheral blood, taken in the third trimester of pregnancy. Receptor source: a female donor in good health, enrolled as a control in a pregnancy study.

This clone was counted once. The chain carries TRBV27 and TRBJ1-2; D may be TRBD1 (6 bases). V was pared by 5 bases and J by 5 bases, with 21 bases between. Per the germline V gene, CDR1 is MNHEY and CDR2 is SMNVEV (reference sequence). CDR3 length: 16 amino acids. The CDR3 spells CASSGLTGRRPYGYTF. DNA of the CDR3: TGTGCCAGCAGTGGACTGACAGGCCGTCGGCCGTATGGCTACACCTTC.

This clone was recorded once. The J gene is TRBJ1-5, the V gene TRBV6-4; weak D call: TRBD1 (5 bases). This CDR3 has 15 amino acids. Germline CDR1 and CDR2: MRHNA and SNTAGT. Trimming removed 3 bases from V and 7 bases from J, with 16 bases in between. In DNA form, the CDR3 reads TGTGCCAGCAGTGATAGGCTAGGGGCCGGGCAGCCCCAGCATTTT. This sequence encodes CASSDRLGAGQPQHF.

V is TRBV19 and J is TRBJ1-5; D remains unclear. The ends were cut back, 5 bases at V and 4 bases at J, with 9 bases in the middle. Germline V CDR1 and CDR2: LNHDA, SQIVND (reference sequence). This CDR3 is built from 13 residues. The CDR3 DNA is TGTGCCAGTAGTCGGGGTCTGAATCAGCCCCAGCATTTT. Protein product: CASSRGLNQPQHF.

The chain carries TRBV5-6 and TRBJ2-7, with TRBD2 matching over 7 bases. In germline, CDR1 is SGHDT, CDR2 YYEEEE. The V segment lost 1 base and the J segment 1 base; nucleotides outside the gene matches: 2. The CDR3 consists of 14 residues. DNA of the CDR3: TGTGCCAGCAGCTTGCTAGCGGATTCCTACGAGCAGTACTTC. This codes for CASSLLADSYEQYF.

The rearrangement links TRBV27 to TRBJ2-6, with TRBD2 as a possible D gene (6 bases). Germline values: CDR1 MNHEY, CDR2 SMNVEV (reference sequence). V was cut by 6 bases and J by 1 base, with 13 bases left in between. This CDR3 is 16 amino acids long. CDR3 protein: CASRSPGRSGANVLTF. For the CDR3, the DNA is TGTGCCAGCAGATCCCCAGGGAGGTCTGGGGCCAACGTCCTGACTTTC.

J is TRBJ2-1 and V is TRBV9; 8 bases align to TRBD2. V shed 4 bases, J shed 0 bases, and the junction held 3 bases outside the gene matches. The CDR3 has 15 residues. Per germline, CDR1 SGDLS and CDR2 YYNGEE. The CDR3 DNA sequence: TGTGCCAGCAGCTTACTAGCGGCCTCCTACAATGAGCAGTTCTTC. This sequence encodes CASSLLAASYNEQFF.

The CDR3 DNA reads as TGCGCCAGCAGCTTGGGCGTACAGGGTGGAGGAAACACCATATATTTT. Amino acids: CASSLGVQGGGNTIYF. The chain uses TRBV5-1 and TRBJ1-3; D perhaps matches TRBD1 (6 bases). Germline V gene data show CDR1 as SGHRS and CDR2 as YFSETQ. This CDR3 comprises 16 residues. With 0 bases removed from V and 4 bases from J, the gap between germline ends came to 14 bases.

This chain's CDR3 is CASIIPGNGSSGNTIYF. The CDR3 DNA sequence: TGCGCCAGCATCATTCCAGGGAATGGGTCCTCTGGAAACACCATATATTTT. V gene TRBV23-1 combines with J gene TRBJ1-3; TRBD1 is a possible D gene (5 bases). TRBV23-1 is assigned to the ORF class and has an uncertain function. This CDR3 has 17 amino acids. With 7 bases removed from V and 0 bases from J, the gap between germline ends came to 19 bases.

This clone was recorded only once. The genes are TRBV9 and TRBJ1-1, with 11 bases identical to TRBD1. J was trimmed by 5 bases and V by 2 bases; bases with no gene match: 5. Looked up from germline, CDR1 is SGDLS and CDR2 is YYNGEE. The CDR3 consists of 15 residues. DNA for the CDR3: TGTGCCAGCAGCGTTTTGGACAGGGGGCTGACTGAAGCTTTCTTT. Amino acids: CASSVLDRGLTEAFF.

V usage is TRBV9 and J usage is TRBJ2-1; 13 nucleotides align to TRBD2. V shed 3 bases, J shed 5 bases, and the junction held 11 bases outside the gene matches. Germline assignment: CDR1 SGDLS and CDR2 YYNGEE. The CDR3 covers 18 residues. The CDR3 DNA follows: TGTGCCAGCAGCGACGGGACTAGCGGGAACCGCCGGGACAATGAGCAGTTCTTC. Amino acid sequence: CASSDGTSGNRRDNEQFF.

The gene calls are TRBV13 and TRBJ2-1; the D gene is possibly TRBD2 (5 bases). Germline CDR1 PRHDT, CDR2 FYEKMQ (reference sequence). This CDR3 has 15 amino acids. V was pared by 5 bases and J by 0 bases, with 11 bases between. The CDR3 sequence is CASSPRGPSYNEQFF. The CDR3, as DNA: TGTGCCAGCAGCCCCCGGGGTCCCTCCTACAATGAGCAGTTCTTC.

The V gene is TRBV13, the J gene TRBJ1-1; D uncertain. CDR1 PRHDT and CDR2 FYEKMQ come from the germline V gene (reference sequence). The CDR3 has 13 residues. V was cut by 5 bases and J by 6 bases, with 13 bases left in between. This chain's CDR3 is CASSTGRHSEAFF. In nucleotides, the CDR3 is TGTGCCAGCAGCACGGGTCGGCACTCTGAAGCTTTCTTT.

The chain recombines TRBV10-1 with TRBJ1-1; D is perhaps TRBD1 (5 bases). Germline CDR1 WNHNN, CDR2 SYGVQD (reference sequence). This CDR3 has 12 residues. Trimming stripped 3 bases from V and 9 bases from J, with 11 bases between. The CDR3: CASSDTGRKAFF. For the CDR3, the DNA is TGCGCCAGCAGTGATACAGGTAGAAAAGCTTTCTTT.

The chain couples TRBV27 to TRBJ2-7, with D perhaps matching TRBD1 (5 bases). The CDR3 sequence is 14 residues long. Germline loops: CDR1 MNHEY, CDR2 SMNVEV (reference sequence). V lost 0 bases and J 7 bases, leaving 13 bases between the germline ends. CDR3 sequence reads: CASSLSLDTGEQYF. CDR3 in DNA: TGTGCCAGCAGTTTATCTTTGGACACCGGGGAGCAGTACTTC.

The chain uses TRBV29-1 and TRBJ2-5, with 11 nucleotides matching TRBD2. Near its end, the DNA agrees better with TRBJ2-7, so the J call may be wrong. The CDR3 runs 14 residues. The V gene's germline CDR1 is SQVTM and CDR2 ANQGSEA. The CDR3 region is CSVERASGRSEQYF. Written as DNA, the CDR3 is TGCAGCGTTGAACGAGCTAGCGGGAGGAGCGAGCAGTACTTC.

The rearrangement uses TRBV29-1 and TRBJ2-2; 10 nucleotides agree with TRBD1. The junction had 13 bases not matched to a gene; V was cut back by 3 bases and J by 9 bases. The CDR3 loop spans 16 amino acids. Germline V gene data show CDR1 as SQVTM and CDR2 as ANQGSEA. CDR3 loop: CSVEEGQGWYGRELFF. The CDR3 nucleotides are TGCAGCGTTGAGGAGGGACAGGGGTGGTACGGGAGGGAGCTGTTTTTT.

This clone was seen a single time. J is TRBJ2-1 and V is TRBV4-2; 13 bases are a match to TRBD2. This CDR3 is built from 17 residues. With V trimmed by 4 bases and J by 4 bases, 7 bases remained unmatched. The germline V gene encodes CDR1 LGHNA and CDR2 YNFKEQ. CDR3 nucleotide sequence: TGTGCCAGCAGCCTCAGGACTAGCGGGAGTCAATACAATGAGCAGTTCTTC. It is translated as CASSLRTSGSQYNEQFF.

J is TRBJ1-2 and V is TRBV28; D might be TRBD1 (6 bases). The V and J ends lost 3 bases and 0 bases respectively, with 11 bases between them. The CDR3 runs 15 residues. Germline V gene sequence: CDR1 MDHEN, CDR2 SYDVKM. The chain's CDR3 is CASSFPTGANYGYTF. The CDR3 nucleotides read TGTGCCAGCAGTTTCCCGACAGGAGCTAACTATGGCTACACCTTC.

The chain couples TRBV28 to TRBJ2-5; 7 positions agree with TRBD2. V lost 7 bases to trimming and J lost 8 bases; unmatched junction nucleotides: 10. Germline CDR1 reads MDHEN; CDR2 reads SYDVKM. The CDR3 extends over 13 amino acids. CDR3 in amino acids: CASTGGREYTQYF. For the CDR3, the DNA is TGTGCCAGCACGGGAGGAAGGGAGTACACCCAGTACTTC.

The V call is TRBV19, the J call TRBJ2-3; 7 bases are a match to TRBD2. V shed 1 base, J shed 3 bases, and the junction held 4 bases outside the gene matches. There are 15 residues in the CDR3. CDR1 and CDR2 (germline): LNHDA, SQIVND (reference sequence). The CDR3 DNA is TGTGCCAGTAGTATAGCGGCGGGGGTTACAGATACGCAGTATTTT. This gives the protein CASSIAAGVTDTQYF. Together with reference TRBV19 and TRBJ2-3, the CDR3 gives the full variable domain: DGGITQSPKYLFRKEGQNVTLSCEQNLNHDAMYWYRQDPGQGLRLIYYSQIVNDFQKGDIAEGYSVSREKKESFPLTVTSAQKNPTAFYLCASSIAAGVTDTQYFGPGTRLTVL.